The T cell receptor beta chain under discussion was sequenced for a study of shared clonotypes between healthy human individuals. Study findings and constraints: In contrast to clonotypes shared by all four donors, non-shared clonotypes had lower generation probabilities. Generally, naive subsets (rather than memory subsets) showed larger estimated richness.

The CDR3 contains 11 residues. Germline V gives CDR1 GTSNPN, CDR2 SVGIG (reference sequence). Trimming took off 4 bases at V and 4 bases at J, with 8 bases between the two ends. With respect to this clone: What it binds is not known.

Clones were read by immunoSEQ multiplex PCR, and TCRdb kept only the in-frame ones, dropping some. The repertoire has about 380,000 clones, roughly 96% of them found once; the top ten carry about 0.32%. The sample was memory CD8+ T cells sorted from blood. Indicated subset: CD45RO+ cells pooled with CCR7-negative TemRA cells. The chain is built from TRBV30 and TRBJ2-7; possibly TRBD1 for D (5 bases). The receptor comes from a man aged 25 to 45 in good health. CDR3 bases: TGTGCCTGGACAGGGAAATACGAGCAGTACTTC. Translating it yields CAWTGKYEQYF.